This TCR beta chain is from a study of vaccination effects on CD4 cells after COVID-19. For the study at large: Within the ViraFEST assay, antigen-specific CD4+ T cells underwent expansion with viral peptide pools prior to sequencing. After the second dose, samples were taken at median day 72.

This table comes from immunoSEQ multiplex PCR, and its TCRdb copy is limited to in-frame clones, with some not included. Counted here are approximately 37,000 clones, about 70% occurring once; the ten biggest clones make up more than 7%. Trimming pared 1 base from V and 7 bases from J, leaving 14 bases between. This CDR3 comprises 16 residues. Germline V gene data show CDR1 as KGHSH and CDR2 as LQKENI. Following 10 days of culture, CD4+ T cells were isolated. Two doses of BNT162b2 or mRNA-1273 vaccine were administered to participants. In regard to this clone: The antigen is not known.

The starting material was CD4+ T cells from PBMCs cultured without peptide, obtained after COVID-19 vaccination. This chain joins TRBV18 and TRBJ1-6, with a weak D call TRBD1 (6 bases). The origin of this receptor is a human donor who received a COVID-19 vaccine. CDR3 nucleotide sequence: TGTGCCAGCTCACCACGTTCCAGGGGATCAAATTCACCCCTCCACTTT. As protein: CASSPRSRGSNSPLHF.